Included here is one T cell receptor beta chain sequence, with context. The sample originates from a study of radiotherapy plus CTLA-4 blockade in lung cancer. Measured with immunoSEQ multiplex PCR; TCRdb has only the in-frame clones, and not every one. Of around 44,000 clones in the sample, 86% were seen once. Germline loops: CDR1 MNHNY, CDR2 SVGAGI (reference sequence). The J segment lost 0 bases and the V segment lost 0 bases, leaving 3 bases of the junction unmatched. The CDR3 runs to 16 residues. Source: peripheral blood, taken from a patient treated with radiotherapy plus ipilimumab. The sequence derives from a human donor with non-small cell lung cancer that progressed on radiotherapy plus ipilimumab. Some clones in this sample may be carry-over from other donors' samples. The rearrangement links TRBV6-6 to TRBJ1-2; 8 bases map to TRBD1. For the CDR3, the DNA is TGTGCCAGCAGTTACTCGAGACAGGGGCCTAACTATGGCTACACCTTC. It translates to CASSYSRQGPNYGYTF.